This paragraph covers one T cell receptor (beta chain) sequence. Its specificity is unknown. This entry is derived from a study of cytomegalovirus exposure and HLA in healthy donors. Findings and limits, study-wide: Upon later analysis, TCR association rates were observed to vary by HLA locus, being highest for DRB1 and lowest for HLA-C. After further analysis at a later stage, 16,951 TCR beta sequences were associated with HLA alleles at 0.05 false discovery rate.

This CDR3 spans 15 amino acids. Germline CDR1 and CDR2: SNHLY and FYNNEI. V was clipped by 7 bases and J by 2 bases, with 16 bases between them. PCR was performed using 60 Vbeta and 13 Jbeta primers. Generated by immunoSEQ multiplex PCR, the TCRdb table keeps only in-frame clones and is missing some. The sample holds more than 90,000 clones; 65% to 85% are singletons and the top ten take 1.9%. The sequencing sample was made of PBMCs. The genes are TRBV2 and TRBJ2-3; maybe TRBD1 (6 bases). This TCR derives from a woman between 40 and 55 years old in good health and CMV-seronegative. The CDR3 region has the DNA TGTGCCAGCACCCGGGACAACCCGGACACAGATACGCAGTATTTT. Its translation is CASTRDNPDTDTQYF.